This T cell receptor beta chain was obtained from a study of shared clonotypes between healthy human individuals. Sequencing used immunoSEQ multiplex PCR; TCRdb keeps in-frame clones, though not all of them. The repertoire has 400,000 or so clones, approximately 96% of them found once; the top ten carry around 0.32%. The CDR3 spans 13 residues. The V gene's germline CDR1 is SGHNT and CDR2 YENEEA. The V and J ends lost 4 bases and 3 bases, in that order; junction bases with no gene match: 1. V gene TRBV11-3 combines with J gene TRBJ2-5; 8 bases match TRBD1. Sequencing was done on a sample of memory CD8+ T cells sorted from blood. The subset here: CD45RO+ cells pooled with CCR7-negative TemRA cells. This receptor was taken from a man aged 30 to 45 in good health. The CDR3 nucleotides read TGTGCCAGCAGCTCGGACAGGGAAGAGACCCAGTACTTC. Translated, it gives CASSSDREETQYF.